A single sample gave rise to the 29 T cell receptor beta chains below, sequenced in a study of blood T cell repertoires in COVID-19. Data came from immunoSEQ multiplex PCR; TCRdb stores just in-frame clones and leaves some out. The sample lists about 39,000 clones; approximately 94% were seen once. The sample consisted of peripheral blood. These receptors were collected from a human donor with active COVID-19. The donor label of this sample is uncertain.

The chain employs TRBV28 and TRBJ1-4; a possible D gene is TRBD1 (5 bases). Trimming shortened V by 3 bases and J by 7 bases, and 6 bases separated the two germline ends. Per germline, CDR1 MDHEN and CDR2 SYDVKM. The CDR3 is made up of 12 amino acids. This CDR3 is CASSLGLEKLFF. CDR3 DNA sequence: TGTGCCAGCAGTTTGGGGCTTGAAAAACTGTTTTTT.

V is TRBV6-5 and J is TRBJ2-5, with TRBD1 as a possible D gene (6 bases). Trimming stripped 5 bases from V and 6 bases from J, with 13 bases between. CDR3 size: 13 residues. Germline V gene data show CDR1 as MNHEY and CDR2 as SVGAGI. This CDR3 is CASSTDSQQTQYF. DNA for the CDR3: TGTGCCAGCAGTACGGACAGCCAGCAGACCCAGTACTTC.

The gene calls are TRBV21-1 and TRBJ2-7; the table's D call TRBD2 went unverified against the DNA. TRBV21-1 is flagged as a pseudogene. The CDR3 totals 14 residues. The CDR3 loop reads CASRTSKSSYEQYF. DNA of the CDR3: TGTGCCAGCAGGACTAGCAAGAGCTCCTACGAGCAGTACTTC.

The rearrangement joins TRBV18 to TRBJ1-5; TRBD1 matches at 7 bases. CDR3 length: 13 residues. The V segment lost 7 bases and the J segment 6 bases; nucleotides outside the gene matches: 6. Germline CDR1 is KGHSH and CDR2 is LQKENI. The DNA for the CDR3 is TGTGCCAGCTTACAGGGGAAAGGTCAGCCCCAGCATTTT. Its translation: CASLQGKGQPQHF.

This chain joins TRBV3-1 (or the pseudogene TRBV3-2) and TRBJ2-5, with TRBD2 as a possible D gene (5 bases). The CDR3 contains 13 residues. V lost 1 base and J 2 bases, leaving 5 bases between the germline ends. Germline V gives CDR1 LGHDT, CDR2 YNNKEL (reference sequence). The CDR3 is CASSQGTQETQYF. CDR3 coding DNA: TGTGCCAGCAGCCAAGGGACTCAAGAGACCCAGTACTTC.

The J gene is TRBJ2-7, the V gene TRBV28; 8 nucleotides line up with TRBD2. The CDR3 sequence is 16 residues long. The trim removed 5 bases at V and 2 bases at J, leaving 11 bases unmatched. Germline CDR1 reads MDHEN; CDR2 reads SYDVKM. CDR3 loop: CASSAGGAGGAYEQYF. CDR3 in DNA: TGTGCCAGCAGTGCCGGGGGTGCGGGAGGAGCCTACGAGCAGTACTTC.

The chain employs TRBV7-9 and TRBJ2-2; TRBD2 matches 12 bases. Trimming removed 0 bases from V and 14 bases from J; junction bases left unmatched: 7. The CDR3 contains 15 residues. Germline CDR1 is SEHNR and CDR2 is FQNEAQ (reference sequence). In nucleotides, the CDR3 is TGTGCCAGCAGCTTAGCTACTAGCGGGAGGAAAGAACTGTTTTTT. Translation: CASSLATSGRKELFF. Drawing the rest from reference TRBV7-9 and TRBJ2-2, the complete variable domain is DTGVSQNPRHKITKRGQNVTFRCDPISEHNRLYWYRQTLGQGPEFLTYFQNEAQLEKSRLLSDRFSAERPKGSFSTLEIQRTEQGDSAMYLCASSLATSGRKELFFGEGSRLTVL.

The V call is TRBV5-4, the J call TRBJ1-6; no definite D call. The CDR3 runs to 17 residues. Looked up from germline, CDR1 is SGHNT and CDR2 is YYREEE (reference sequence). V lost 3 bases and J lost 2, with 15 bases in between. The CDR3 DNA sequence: TGTGCCAGCAGCTCCATGGCGGAGAGGACCTATAATTCACCCCTCCACTTT. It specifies CASSSMAERTYNSPLHF.

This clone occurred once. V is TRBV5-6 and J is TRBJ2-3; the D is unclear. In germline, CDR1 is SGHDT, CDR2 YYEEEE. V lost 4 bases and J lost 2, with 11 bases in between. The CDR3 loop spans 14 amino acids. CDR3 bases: TGTGCCAGCAGCCCTGGGCCAAACACAGATACGCAGTATTTT. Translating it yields CASSPGPNTDTQYF.

CDR3 region: CASSQAGGVGDTGELFF. DNA of the CDR3: TGCGCCAGCAGCCAAGCGGGAGGGGTAGGGGACACCGGGGAGCTGTTTTTT. The chain links TRBV4-3 to TRBJ2-2, with TRBD2 matching 8 bases. CDR1 and CDR2 (germline): LGHNA, YSLEER. With 1 base clipped from V and 3 bases from J, the junction kept 7 bases outside the gene matches. This CDR3 has 17 residues.

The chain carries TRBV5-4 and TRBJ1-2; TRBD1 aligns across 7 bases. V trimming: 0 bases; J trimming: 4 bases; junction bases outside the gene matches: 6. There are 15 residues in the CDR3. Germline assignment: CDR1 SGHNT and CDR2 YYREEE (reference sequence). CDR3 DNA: TGTGCCAGCAGCTTGGACCCGGGACAGATCTATGGCTACACCTTC. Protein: CASSLDPGQIYGYTF.

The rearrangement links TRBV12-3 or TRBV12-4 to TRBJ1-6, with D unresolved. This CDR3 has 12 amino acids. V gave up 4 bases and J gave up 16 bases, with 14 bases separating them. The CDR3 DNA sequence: TGTGCCAGCAGTTCAGCGGGAGGCCTTCTCCACTTT. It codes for CASSSAGGLLHF.

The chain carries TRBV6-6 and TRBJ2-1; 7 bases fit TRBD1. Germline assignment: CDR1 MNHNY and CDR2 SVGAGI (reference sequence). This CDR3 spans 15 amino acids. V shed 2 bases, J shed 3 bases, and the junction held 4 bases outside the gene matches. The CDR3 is CASSYGTVLYNEQFF. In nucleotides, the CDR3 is TGTGCCAGCAGTTACGGGACAGTACTCTACAATGAGCAGTTCTTC.

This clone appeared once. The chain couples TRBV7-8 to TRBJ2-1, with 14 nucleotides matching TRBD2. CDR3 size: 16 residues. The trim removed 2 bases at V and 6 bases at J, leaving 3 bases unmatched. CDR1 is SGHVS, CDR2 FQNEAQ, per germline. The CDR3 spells CASSLFGTSGGNEQFF. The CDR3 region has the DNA TGTGCCAGCAGCTTATTTGGGACTAGCGGGGGCAATGAGCAGTTCTTC.

Written as DNA, the CDR3 is TGTGCCAGCAGCTTGGGACAGGGGTGGTACGAGCAGTACTTC. Amino acids: CASSLGQGWYEQYF. The rearrangement uses TRBV5-6 and TRBJ2-7, with TRBD1 matching 8 bases. This CDR3 comprises 14 residues. The germline CDR1 and CDR2 sequences are SGHDT and YYEEEE. Trimming cost V 0 bases and J 4 bases; bases outside gene matches: 3.

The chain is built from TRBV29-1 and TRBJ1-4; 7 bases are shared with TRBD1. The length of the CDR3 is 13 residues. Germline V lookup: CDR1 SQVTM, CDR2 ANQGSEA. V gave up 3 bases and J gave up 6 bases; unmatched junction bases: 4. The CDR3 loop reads CSVESTGYEKLFF. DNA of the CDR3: TGCAGCGTTGAGTCGACAGGGTATGAAAAACTGTTTTTT.

The CDR3 DNA sequence: TGTGCCAGCAGTTTCCCCCCTGACAGGGGGGGCACTGAAGCTTTCTTT. This codes for CASSFPPDRGGTEAFF. This chain connects TRBV27 to TRBJ1-1, with 9 bases identical to TRBD1. The germline V gene has CDR1 MNHEY and CDR2 SMNVEV (reference sequence). The ends lost 3 bases at V and 4 bases at J; junction bases unmatched: 9. The CDR3 loop spans 16 amino acids.

As DNA, the CDR3 is TGTGCCAGTAGTCCCCGGGGAACGGCCAAAAACATTCAGTACTTC. Its protein is CASSPRGTAKNIQYF. The rearrangement uses TRBV19 and TRBJ2-4, with a possible D match to TRBD2 (5 bases). Trimming left V 5 bases short and J 1 base short, with 12 bases between. This CDR3 contains 15 residues. Germline V CDR1 and CDR2: LNHDA, SQIVND (reference sequence).

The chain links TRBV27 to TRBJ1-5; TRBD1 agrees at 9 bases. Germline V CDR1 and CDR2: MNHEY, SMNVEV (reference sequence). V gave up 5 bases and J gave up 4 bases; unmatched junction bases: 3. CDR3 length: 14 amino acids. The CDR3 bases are TGTGCCAGCAGTCCGGGGACAGGGAATCAGCCCCAGCATTTT. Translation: CASSPGTGNQPQHF.

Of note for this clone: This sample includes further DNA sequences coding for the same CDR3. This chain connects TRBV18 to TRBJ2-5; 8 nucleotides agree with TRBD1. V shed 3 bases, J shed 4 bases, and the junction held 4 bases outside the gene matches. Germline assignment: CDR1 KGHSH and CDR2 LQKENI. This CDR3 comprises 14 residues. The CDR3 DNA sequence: TGTGCCAGCTCACCCGGACAGGGAGGAGAGACCCAGTACTTC. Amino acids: CASSPGQGGETQYF.

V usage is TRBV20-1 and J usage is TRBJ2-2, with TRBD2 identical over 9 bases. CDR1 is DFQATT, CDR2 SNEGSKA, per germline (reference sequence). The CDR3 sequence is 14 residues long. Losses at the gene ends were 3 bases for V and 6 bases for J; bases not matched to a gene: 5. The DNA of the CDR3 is TGCAGTGCTAGTCGCGGGAGGGCCGCCGGGGAGCTGTTTTTT. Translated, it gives CSASRGRAAGELFF.

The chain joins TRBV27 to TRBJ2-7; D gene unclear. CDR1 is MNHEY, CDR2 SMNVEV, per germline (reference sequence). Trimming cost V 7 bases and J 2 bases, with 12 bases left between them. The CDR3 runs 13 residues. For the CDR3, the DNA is TGTGCCAGCACGGAGACCGGTACCTACGAGCAGTACTTC. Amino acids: CASTETGTYEQYF.

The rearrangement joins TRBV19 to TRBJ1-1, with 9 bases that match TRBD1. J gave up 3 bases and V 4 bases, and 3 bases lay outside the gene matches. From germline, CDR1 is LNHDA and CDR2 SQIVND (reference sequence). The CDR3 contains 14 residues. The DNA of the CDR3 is TGTGCCAGTAGTACCCGGACAGGGGACACTGAAGCTTTCTTT. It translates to CASSTRTGDTEAFF.

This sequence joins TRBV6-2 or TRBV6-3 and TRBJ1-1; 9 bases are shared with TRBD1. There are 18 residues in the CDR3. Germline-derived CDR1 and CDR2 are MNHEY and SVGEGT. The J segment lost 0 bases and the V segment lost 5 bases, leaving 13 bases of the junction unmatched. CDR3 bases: TGTGCCAGCAGTATCGGACAGGGGTCCTGGAGGATGAACACTGAAGCTTTCTTT. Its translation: CASSIGQGSWRMNTEAFF.

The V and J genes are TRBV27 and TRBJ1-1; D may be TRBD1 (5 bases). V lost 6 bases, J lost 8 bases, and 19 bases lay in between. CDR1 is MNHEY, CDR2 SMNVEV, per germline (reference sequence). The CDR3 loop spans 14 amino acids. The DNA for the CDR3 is TGTGCCAGCAGAAGTGGGAACCTTTGGGGCGAAGCTTTCTTT. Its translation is CASRSGNLWGEAFF.

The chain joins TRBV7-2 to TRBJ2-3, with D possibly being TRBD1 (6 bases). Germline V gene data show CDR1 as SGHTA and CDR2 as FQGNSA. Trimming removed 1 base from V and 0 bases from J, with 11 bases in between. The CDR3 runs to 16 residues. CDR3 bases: TGTGCCAGCAGCTTAGTGACAGGTTTAAGCACAGATACGCAGTATTTT. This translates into CASSLVTGLSTDTQYF.

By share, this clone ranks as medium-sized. The CDR3: CASSKGRVIRTGVEQYF. CDR3 coding DNA: TGTGCCAGCAGCAAAGGAAGGGTGATTAGGACAGGGGTAGAGCAGTACTTC. V gene TRBV21-1 combines with J gene TRBJ2-7; TRBD1, the table's D call, lacks a check against the DNA. TRBV21-1 is a listed pseudogene. This CDR3 region has 17 residues.

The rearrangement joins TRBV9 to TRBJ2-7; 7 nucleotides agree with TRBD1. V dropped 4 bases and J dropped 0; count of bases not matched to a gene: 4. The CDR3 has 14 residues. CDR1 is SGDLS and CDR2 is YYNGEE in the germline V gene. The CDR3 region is CASSLWDSSYEQYF. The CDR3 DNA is TGTGCCAGCAGCCTTTGGGACAGCTCCTACGAGCAGTACTTC.

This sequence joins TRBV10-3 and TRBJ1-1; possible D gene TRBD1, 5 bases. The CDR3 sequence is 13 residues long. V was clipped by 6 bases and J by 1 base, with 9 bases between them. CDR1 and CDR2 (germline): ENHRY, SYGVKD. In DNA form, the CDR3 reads TGTGCCATCAGGGTGACAGAGAACACTGAAGCTTTCTTT. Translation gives CAIRVTENTEAFF.